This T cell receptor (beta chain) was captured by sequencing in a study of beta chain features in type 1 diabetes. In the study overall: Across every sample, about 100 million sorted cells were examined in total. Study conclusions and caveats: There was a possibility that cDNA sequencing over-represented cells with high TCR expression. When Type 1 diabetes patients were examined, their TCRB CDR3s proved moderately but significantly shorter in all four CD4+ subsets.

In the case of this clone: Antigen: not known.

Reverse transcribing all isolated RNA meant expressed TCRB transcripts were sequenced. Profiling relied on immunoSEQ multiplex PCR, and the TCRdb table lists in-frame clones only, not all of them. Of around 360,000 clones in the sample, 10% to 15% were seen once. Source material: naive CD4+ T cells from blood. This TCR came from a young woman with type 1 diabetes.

The CDR3, as DNA: TGTGCCAGCAGCTTAGTGGGTAGCAGGGGCGAGCAGTACTTC. This codes for CASSLVGSRGEQYF. The rearrangement joins TRBV7-2 to TRBJ2-7, with TRBD1 as a possible D gene (6 bases). In germline, CDR1 is SGHTA, CDR2 FQGNSA. V was pared by 1 base and J by 6 bases, with 13 bases between. This CDR3 is built from 14 residues.